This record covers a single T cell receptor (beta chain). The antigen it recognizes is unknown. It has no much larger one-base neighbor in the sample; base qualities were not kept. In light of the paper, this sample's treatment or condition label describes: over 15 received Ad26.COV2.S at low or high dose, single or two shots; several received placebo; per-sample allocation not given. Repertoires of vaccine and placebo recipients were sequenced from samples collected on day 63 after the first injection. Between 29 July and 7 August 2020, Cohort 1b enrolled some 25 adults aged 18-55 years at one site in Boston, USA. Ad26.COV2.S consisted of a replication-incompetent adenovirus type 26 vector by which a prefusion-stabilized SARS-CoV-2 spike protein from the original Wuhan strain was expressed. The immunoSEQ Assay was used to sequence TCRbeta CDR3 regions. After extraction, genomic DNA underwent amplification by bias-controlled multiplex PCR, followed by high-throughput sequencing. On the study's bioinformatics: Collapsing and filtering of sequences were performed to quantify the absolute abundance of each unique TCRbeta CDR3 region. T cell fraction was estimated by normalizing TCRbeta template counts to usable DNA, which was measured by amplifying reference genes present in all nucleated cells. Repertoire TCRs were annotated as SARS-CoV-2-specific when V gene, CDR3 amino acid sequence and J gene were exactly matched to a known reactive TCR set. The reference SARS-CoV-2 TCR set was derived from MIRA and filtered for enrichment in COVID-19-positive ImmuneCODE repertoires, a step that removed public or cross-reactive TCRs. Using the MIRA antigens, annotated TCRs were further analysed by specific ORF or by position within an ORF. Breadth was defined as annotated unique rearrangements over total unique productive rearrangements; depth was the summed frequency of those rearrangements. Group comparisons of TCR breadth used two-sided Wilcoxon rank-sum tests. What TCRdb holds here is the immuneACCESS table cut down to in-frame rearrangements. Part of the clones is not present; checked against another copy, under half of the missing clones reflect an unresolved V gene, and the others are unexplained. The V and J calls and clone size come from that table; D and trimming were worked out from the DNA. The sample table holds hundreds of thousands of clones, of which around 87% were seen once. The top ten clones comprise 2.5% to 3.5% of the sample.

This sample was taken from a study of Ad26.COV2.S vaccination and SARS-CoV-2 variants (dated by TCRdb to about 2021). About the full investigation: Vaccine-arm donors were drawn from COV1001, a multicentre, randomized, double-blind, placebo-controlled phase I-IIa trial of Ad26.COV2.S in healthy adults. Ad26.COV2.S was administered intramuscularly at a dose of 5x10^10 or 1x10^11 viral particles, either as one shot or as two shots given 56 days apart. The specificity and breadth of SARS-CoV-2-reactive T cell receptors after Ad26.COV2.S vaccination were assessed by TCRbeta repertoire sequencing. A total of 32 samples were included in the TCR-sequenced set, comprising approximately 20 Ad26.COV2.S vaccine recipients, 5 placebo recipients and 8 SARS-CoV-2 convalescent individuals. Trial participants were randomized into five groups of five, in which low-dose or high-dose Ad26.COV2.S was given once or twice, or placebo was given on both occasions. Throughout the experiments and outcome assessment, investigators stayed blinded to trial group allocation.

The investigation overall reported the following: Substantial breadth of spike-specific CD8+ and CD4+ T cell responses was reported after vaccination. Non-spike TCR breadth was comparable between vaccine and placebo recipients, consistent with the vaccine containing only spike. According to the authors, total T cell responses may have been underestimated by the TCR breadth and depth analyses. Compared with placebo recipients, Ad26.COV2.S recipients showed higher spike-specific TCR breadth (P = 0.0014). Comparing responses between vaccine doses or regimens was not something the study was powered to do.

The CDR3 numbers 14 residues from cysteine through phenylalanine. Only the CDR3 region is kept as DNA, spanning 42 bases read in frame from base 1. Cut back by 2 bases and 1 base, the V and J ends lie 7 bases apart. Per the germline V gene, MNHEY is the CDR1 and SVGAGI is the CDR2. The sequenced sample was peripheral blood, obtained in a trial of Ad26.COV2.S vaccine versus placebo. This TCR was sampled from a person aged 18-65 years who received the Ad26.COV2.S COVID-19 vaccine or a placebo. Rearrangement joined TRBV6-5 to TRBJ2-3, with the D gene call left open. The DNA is TGTGCCAGCAGTTACAGGTGGCGCACAGATACGCAGTATTTT. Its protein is CASSYRWRTDTQYF.